The TCR beta chain under discussion was sequenced for a study of blood T cell repertoires in COVID-19 (dated by TCRdb to 2020 to 2021). Study-wide context: Collaborator samples came from the United States, Italy and Spain and covered acute and convalescent phases of COVID-19. The material from the prospective study consisted of cDNA or gDNA derived from T cells, B-cell-depleted T cells, or PBMCs. Subjects who had been exposed to COVID-19, were actively infected with it, or had recovered from it provided the deeply sampled blood TCRbeta repertoires that made up the dataset. The repertoires were released in a freely available public database meant as a resource for research on the immune response to SARS-CoV-2. The samples were drawn from two sources: the first 160 participants of the ongoing ImmuneRACE study, and 1,000 to 1,500 subjects contributed by 6 global collaborators. A de-identified subject ID, COVID-19 status, age in years and sex were almost always included in the sample metadata. Where available, HLA class I and class II types were taken from metadata supplied by the sample provider and were not determined by assay-based typing.

Including cysteine and phenylalanine, the CDR3 has 14 amino acids. CDR3 DNA only is kept here, 42 bases in frame from base 1. A distance of 8 bases separates the germline ends of V and J, which lose 1 base and 1 base respectively. CDR1 and CDR2 are drawn from the germline V gene: SGHTA, FQGNSA. What the study reported, not specific to this receptor: The quantity of clinical and demographic metadata differed by source and by participant and was supplied without curation.

A remark on this clone: No cognate antigen has been identified for it. No base-level quality is on record; no much larger clone is a single base apart. This specimen includes other DNA sequences encoding the same CDR3.

Enrolling through a virtual design, the prospective study's participants ranged in age from roughly 18 to 90 years and lived across roughly 24 United States geographic areas. In the prospective study, participants were assigned to cohorts based on the clinical history participants reported in a screening survey and a study questionnaire. For ImmuneRACE Cohort 3, a participant was defined as recovered based on two consecutive negative NP/OP PCR tests, clearance by a healthcare professional, or resolution of symptoms. Mobile phlebotomists in the prospective study collected whole blood, serum and a nasopharyngeal or oropharyngeal swab from every participant. Participants in the prospective study had the option to provide additional blood draws and questionnaires over a 2-month period. Before DNA extraction, prospective study blood samples were shipped either frozen or at room temperature. TCRbeta CDR3 regions were amplified from genomic DNA using the immunoSEQ Assay, a bias-controlled multiplex PCR. For the original study's pipeline: Within the assay, amplification of reference gene primers was used to estimate how many nucleated cells each sample contained. Sequence reads were collapsed and filtered to measure the absolute abundance of every unique TCRbeta CDR3 rearrangement. Productive Simpson clonality was computed per sample as the square root of Simpson's diversity index over productive rearrangements. TCRdb holds this immuneACCESS table with in-frame rearrangements only. Some clones are missing; in checked studies, unresolved V genes explain under half, and the rest has no known cause. V, J and clone size derive from that table, while D and trimming were established from the DNA sequence. In all, the sample holds approximately 200,000 clones, and more than 65% of those were seen once. The top ten hold around 7.5% of the sample.

Here the chain combines TRBV7-2 and TRBJ2-7, with TRBD1 as a weak D call on 5 bases. This TCR derives from a middle-aged man who had recovered from COVID-19. Sequenced input: PBMCs or T cells enriched from blood (not recorded which). The DNA is as follows: TGTGCCAGCAGCTTAGGGGCAGGGTCCTACGAGCAGTACTTC. It codes for CASSLGAGSYEQYF.